The subject of this entry is one T cell receptor (beta chain). The antigen remains unidentified. This sample also contains other DNA sequences that code for the same CDR3. This sample is drawn from a study of cytomegalovirus exposure and HLA in healthy donors. Study-level information: In a previous analysis, some 110 million unique TCR beta sequences were found from 150 million to 200 million T cells. Whole-study results and caveats: Data from an earlier analysis indicated that most TCR beta V segments were productive either about 87% or about 30% of the time.

The J segment lost 6 bases and the V segment lost 6 bases, leaving 14 bases of the junction unmatched. Germline CDR1 is MNHEY and CDR2 is SMNVEV (reference sequence). The CDR3 spans 18 residues. 60 Vbeta and 13 Jbeta primers were used in PCR. Clones were read by immunoSEQ multiplex PCR, and TCRdb kept only the in-frame ones, dropping some. The table has over 100,000 clones, about 73% seen once. Sequencing used PBMCs. V is TRBV27 and J is TRBJ1-6; 10 bases map to TRBD1. The origin of this receptor is a woman aged 25-40 years in good health and CMV-seropositive. The CDR3 loop reads CASSQRPRQGAFNSPLHF. The CDR3 DNA sequence: TGTGCCAGCAGCCAACGCCCAAGACAGGGGGCGTTTAATTCACCCCTCCACTTT.